The source of this T cell receptor (beta chain) is a study of blood T cell repertoires in COVID-19. Across the whole study: Samples of COVID-19 (acute and convalescent) were obtained from the United States, Italy and Spain.

Using immunoSEQ multiplex PCR, the repertoire was profiled, and TCRdb retains in-frame clones only, with some absent. The table lists approximately 160,000 clones, over 80% of them singletons. The germline V gene has CDR1 SQVTM and CDR2 ANQGSEA. The ends were cut back, 0 bases at V and 4 bases at J, with 9 bases in the middle. This CDR3 has 13 residues. The sequencing sample was made of peripheral blood. This sequence joins TRBV29-1 and TRBJ1-2, with D hard to call. This sequence originates from a woman of 80 years or more with active or convalescent COVID-19. The CDR3 loop is CSVEDRVGYGYTF. The CDR3 DNA reads as TGCAGCGTTGAAGATCGGGTGGGCTATGGCTACACCTTC.